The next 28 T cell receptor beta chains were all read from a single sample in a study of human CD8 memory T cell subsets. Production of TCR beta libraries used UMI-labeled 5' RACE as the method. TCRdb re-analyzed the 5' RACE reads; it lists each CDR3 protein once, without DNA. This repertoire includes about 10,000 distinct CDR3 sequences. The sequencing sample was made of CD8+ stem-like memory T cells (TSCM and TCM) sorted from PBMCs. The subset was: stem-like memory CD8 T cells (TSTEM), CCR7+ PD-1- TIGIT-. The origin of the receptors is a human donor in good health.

This CDR3 is CASSSLTRGPKGEKLFF. The rearrangement uses TRBV7-9 and TRBJ1-4; TCRdb's assignment of TRBD1 cannot be checked, as there is no DNA. This CDR3 is built from 17 residues. Germline assignment: CDR1 SEHNR and CDR2 FQNEAQ (reference sequence).

This CDR3 reads CASKRAGGHNEQFF. The chain joins TRBV27 to TRBJ2-1; the D call from TCRdb, TRBD2, cannot be confirmed without DNA. Per the germline V gene, CDR1 is MNHEY and CDR2 is SMNVEV (reference sequence). This CDR3 region has 14 residues.

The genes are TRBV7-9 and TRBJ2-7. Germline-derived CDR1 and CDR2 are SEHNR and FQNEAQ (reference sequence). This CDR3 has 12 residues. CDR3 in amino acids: CASSLGHREQYF.

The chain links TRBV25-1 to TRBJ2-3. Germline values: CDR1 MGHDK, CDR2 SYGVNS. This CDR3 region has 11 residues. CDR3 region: CASSFGDTQYF.

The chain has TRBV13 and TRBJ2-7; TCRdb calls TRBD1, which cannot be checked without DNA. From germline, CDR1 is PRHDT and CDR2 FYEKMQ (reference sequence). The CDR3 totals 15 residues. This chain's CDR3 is CASSLGTGTGREQYF.

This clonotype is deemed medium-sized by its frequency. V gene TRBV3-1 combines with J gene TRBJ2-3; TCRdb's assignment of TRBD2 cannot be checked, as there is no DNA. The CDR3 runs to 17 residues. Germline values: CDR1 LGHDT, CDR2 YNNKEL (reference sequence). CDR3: CASSQAGEREGPDTQYF.

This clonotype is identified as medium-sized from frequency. The CDR3 reads CSVQVQGGTEAFF. V and J are TRBV29-1 and TRBJ1-1; TCRdb picks TRBD1, but there is no DNA to check that call. The CDR3 loop spans 13 amino acids. Looked up from germline, CDR1 is SQVTM and CDR2 is ANQGSEA.

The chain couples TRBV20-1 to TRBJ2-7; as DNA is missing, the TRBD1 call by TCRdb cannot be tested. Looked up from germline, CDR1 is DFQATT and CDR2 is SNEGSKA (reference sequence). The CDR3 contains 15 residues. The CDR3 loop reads CSARSLTGGYYEQYF.

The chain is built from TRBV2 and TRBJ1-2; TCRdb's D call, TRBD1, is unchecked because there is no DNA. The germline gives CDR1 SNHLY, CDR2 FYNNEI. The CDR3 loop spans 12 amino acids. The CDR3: CASSDWGRGYTF.

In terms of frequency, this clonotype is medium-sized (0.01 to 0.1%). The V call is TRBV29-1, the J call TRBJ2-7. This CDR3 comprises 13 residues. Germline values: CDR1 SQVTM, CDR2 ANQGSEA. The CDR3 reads CSVLQGSSYEQYF.

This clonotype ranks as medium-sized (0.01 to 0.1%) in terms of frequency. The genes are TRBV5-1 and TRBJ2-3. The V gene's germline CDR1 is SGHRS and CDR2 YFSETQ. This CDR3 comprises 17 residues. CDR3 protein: CASSLFSEAIATDTQYF.

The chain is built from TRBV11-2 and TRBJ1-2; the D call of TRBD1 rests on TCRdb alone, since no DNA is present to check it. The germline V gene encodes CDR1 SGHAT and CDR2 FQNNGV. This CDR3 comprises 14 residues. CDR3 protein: CASSLGQGDYGYTF. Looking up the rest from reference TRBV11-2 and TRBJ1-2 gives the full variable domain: EAGVAQSPRYKIIEKRQSVAFWCNPISGHATLYWYQQILGQGPKLLIQFQNNGVVDDSQLPKDRFSAERLKGVDSTLKIQPAKLEDSAVYLCASSLGQGDYGYTFGSGTRLTVV.

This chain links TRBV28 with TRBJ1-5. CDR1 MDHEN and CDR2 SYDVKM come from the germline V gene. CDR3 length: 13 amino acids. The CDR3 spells CASNRVDNQPQHF.

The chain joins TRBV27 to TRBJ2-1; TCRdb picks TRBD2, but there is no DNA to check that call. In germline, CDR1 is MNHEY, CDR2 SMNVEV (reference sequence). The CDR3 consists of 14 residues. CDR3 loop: CASSPASIGNEQFF.

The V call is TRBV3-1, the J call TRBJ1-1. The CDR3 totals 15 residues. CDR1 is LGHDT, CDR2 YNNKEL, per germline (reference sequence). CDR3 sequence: CASSPAHFLNTEAFF.

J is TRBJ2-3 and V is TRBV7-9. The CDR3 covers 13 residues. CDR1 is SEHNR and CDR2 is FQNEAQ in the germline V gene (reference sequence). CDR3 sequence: CASSPENTDTQYF.

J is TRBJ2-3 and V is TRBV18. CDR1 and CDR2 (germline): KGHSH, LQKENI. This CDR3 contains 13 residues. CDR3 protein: CASSPPMTDTQYF.

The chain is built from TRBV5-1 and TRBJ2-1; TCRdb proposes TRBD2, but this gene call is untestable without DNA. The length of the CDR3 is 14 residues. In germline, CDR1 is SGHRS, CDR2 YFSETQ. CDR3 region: CASSPGTTYNEQFF.

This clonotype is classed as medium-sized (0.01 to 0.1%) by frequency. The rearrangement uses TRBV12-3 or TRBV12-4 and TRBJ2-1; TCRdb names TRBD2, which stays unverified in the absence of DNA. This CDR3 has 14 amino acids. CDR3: CASSLGLGDNEQFF.

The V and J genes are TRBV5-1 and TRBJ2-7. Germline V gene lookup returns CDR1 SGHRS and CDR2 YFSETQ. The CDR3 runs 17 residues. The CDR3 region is CASSLAAREKVSYEQYF.

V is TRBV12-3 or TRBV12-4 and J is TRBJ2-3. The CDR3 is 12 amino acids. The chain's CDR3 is CASSLSGDTQYF.

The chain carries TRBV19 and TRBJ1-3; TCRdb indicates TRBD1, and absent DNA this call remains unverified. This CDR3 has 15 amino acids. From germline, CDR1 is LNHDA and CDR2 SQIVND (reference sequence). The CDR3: CASNAGIRSGNTIYF.

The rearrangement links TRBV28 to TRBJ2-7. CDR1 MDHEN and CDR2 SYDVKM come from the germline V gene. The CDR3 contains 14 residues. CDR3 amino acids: CASSLTDDYYEQYF.

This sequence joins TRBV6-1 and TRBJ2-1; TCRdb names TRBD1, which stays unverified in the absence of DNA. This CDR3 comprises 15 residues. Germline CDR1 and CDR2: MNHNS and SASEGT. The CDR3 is CASSGRGIPYNEQFF.

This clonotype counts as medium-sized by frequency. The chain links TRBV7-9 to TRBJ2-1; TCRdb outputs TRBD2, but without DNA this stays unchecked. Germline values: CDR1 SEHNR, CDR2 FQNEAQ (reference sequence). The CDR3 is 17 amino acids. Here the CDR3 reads CASSSSASGPPYNEQFF.

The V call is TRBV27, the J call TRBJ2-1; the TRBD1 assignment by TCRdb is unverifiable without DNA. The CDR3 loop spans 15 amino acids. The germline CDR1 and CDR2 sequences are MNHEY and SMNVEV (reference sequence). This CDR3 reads CASSLSPGAGNEQFF.

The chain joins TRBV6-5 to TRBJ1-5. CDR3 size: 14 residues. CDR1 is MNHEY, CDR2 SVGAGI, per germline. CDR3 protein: CASSYGRGNQPQHF.

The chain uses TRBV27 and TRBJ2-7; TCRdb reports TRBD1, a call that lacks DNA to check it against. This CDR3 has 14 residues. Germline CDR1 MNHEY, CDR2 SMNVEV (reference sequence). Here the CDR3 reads CASSPGAGSYEQYF.